Detailed here is one T cell receptor (beta chain). The data were taken from a study of blood T cell repertoires in COVID-19. The data were produced by immunoSEQ multiplex PCR, yet TCRdb's version contains in-frame clones alone and is incomplete. The profile shows about 60,000 clones, 85% to 90% of them singletons. Germline V gene data show CDR1 as SGHDN and CDR2 as FVKESK. The CDR3 runs 15 residues. Germline trimming cut 1 base from V and 11 bases from J; bases unmatched to any gene: 8. This TCR was recovered from a man in his 60s with acute or convalescent COVID-19. V usage is TRBV14 and J usage is TRBJ2-1, with 10 bases lining up with TRBD2. Sequencing used peripheral blood. CDR3 in amino acids: CASSQVRLAGTQQFF. For the CDR3, the DNA is TGTGCCAGCAGCCAAGTCAGACTAGCGGGTACCCAGCAGTTCTTC.